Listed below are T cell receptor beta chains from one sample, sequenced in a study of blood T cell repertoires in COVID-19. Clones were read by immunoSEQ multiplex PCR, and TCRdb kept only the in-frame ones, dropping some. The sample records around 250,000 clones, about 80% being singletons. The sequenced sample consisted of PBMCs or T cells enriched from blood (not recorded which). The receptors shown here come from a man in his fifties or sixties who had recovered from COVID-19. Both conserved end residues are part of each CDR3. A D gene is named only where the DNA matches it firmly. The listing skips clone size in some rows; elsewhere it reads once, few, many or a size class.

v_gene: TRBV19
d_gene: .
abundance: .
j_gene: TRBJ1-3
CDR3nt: TGTGCCAGTAGTATTAGAGGTAACCTCTACTCTGGAAACACCATATATTTT
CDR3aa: CASSIRGNLYSGNTIYF

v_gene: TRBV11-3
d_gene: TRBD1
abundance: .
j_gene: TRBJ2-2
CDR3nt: TGTGCCAGCAGCTCCACCGGCAGGGGGTTAAGGGCCGGGGAGCTGTTTTTT
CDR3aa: CASSSTGRGLRAGELFF

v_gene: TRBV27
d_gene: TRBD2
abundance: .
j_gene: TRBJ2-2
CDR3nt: TGTGCCAGCAGTCCTAGCGGGAGAGTTCCCGGGGAGCTGTTTTTT
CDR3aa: CASSPSGRVPGELFF

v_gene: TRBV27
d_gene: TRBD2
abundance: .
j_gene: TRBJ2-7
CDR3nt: TGTGCCAGCAGTTTAGCGGGGGGACTGTACGAGCAGTACTTC
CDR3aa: CASSLAGGLYEQYF

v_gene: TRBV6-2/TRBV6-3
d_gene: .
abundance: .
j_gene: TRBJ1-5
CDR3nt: TGTGCCAGCAGTCATCCCGGAGGCGTTAGCAATCAGCCCCAGCATTTT
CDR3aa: CASSHPGGVSNQPQHF

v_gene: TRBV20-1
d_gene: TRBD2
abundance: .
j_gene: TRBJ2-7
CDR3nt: TGCAGTGCTAGTTTTAGCGGGGGGAACTACGAGCAGTACTTC
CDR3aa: CSASFSGGNYEQYF

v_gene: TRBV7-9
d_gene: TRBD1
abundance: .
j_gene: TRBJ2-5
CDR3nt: TGTGCCAGCAGCAGCTCGGGACAGGGAGAGACCCAGTACTTC
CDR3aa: CASSSSGQGETQYF

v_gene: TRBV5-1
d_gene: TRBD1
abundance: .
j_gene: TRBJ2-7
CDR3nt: TGCGCCAGCGGAGGACAGGGCCACCACGAGCAGTACTTC
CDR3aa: CASGGQGHHEQYF

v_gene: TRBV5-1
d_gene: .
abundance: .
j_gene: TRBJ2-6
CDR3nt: TGCGCCAGCAGCTTGGACAGCTCTGGGGCCAACGTCCTGACTTTC
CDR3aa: CASSLDSSGANVLTF

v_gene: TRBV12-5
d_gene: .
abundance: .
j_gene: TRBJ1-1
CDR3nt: TGTGCTAGTGGCCGAAACACGGGGAACACTGAAGCTTTCTTT
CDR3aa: CASGRNTGNTEAFF

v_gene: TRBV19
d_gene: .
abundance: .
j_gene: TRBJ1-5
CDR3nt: TGTGCCAGTAGTACCAACAGTGAGCAGCCCCAGCATTTT
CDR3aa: CASSTNSEQPQHF

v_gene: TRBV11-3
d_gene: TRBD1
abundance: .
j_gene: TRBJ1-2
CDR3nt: TGTGCCAGCAGCTTAGGCGGACAGGGCGGAGACTATGGCTACACCTTC
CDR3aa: CASSLGGQGGDYGYTF

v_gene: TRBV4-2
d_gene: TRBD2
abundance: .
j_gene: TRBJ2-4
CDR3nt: TGTGCCAGCAGCCAAGACCAGACTAGCGGGAGACTTGTAGCCAAAAACATTCAGTACTTC
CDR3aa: CASSQDQTSGRLVAKNIQYF

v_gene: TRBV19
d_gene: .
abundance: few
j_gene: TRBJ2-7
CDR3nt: TGTGCCAGTAGTCCCGGACAGCTACGCACCTACGAGCAGTACTTC
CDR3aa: CASSPGQLRTYEQYF

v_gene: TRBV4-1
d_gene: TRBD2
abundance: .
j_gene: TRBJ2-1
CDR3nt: TGCGCCAGCAGCCAGGGACTAGCGGGACGTTCCTGGGTTGAGCAGTTCTTC
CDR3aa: CASSQGLAGRSWVEQFF

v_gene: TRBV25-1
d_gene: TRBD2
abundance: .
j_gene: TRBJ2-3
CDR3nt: TGTGCCAGCAGTAAAACTAGCGGGGCTATAGATACGCAGTATTTT
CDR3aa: CASSKTSGAIDTQYF

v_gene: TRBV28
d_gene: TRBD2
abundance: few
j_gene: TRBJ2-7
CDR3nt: TGTGCCAGCAGTTTCCCACTAGCGGGAGGCTCCTACGAGCAGTACTTC
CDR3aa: CASSFPLAGGSYEQYF

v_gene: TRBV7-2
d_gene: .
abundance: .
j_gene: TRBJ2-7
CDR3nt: TGTGCCAGCAGCCCGGAGACAGGGAGGTACGAGCAGTACTTC
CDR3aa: CASSPETGRYEQYF

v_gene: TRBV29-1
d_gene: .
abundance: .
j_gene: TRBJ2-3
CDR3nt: TGCAGCGTCCCCAGGGCGGGAAGTAGCACAGATACGCAGTATTTT
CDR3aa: CSVPRAGSSTDTQYF

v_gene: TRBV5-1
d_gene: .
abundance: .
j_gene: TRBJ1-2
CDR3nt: TGCGCCAGCAGCTTGTATAACTATGGCTACACCTTC
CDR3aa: CASSLYNYGYTF